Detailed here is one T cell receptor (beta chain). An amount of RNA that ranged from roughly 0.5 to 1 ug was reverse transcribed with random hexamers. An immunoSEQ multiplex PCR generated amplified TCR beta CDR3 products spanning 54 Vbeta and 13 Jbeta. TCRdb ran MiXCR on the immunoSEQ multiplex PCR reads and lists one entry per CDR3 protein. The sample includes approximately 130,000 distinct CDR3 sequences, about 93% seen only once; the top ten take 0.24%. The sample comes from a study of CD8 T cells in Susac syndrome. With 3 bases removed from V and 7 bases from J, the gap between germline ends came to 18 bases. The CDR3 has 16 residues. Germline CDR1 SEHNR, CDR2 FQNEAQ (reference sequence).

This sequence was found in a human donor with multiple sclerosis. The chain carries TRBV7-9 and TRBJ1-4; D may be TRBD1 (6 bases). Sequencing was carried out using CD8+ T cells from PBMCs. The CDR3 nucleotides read TGTGCCAGCAGCTTTGGCGGTCAGGGGATTTCTGAAAAACTGTTTTTT. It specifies CASSFGGQGISEKLFF.